These 25 T cell receptor beta chains came from one sample sequenced in a study of identical twins. Using its own MiXCR run on the 5' RACE reads, TCRdb lists one record per CDR3 protein. The repertoire holds approximately 260,000 distinct CDR3 sequences, with around 15% as singletons. The sequenced material came from memory (CD45RO+) T cells sorted from blood. Receptors were obtained from a woman between 18 and 29 years old in good health.

The rearrangement links TRBV6-5 to TRBJ1-2; D is uncertain. V was pared by 2 bases and J by 5 bases, with 15 bases between. CDR1 and CDR2 from the germline V gene are MNHEY and SVGAGI. The CDR3 runs 15 residues. CDR3 amino acids: CASSYQLGFGYGYTF. For the CDR3, the DNA is TGTGCCAGCAGTTACCAACTGGGTTTCGGTTATGGCTACACCTTC.

The chain uses TRBV6-4 and TRBJ2-2, with D possibly matching TRBD2 (6 bases). Germline CDR1 reads MRHNA; CDR2 reads SNTAGT. V dropped 3 bases and J dropped 1 base, with 6 bases sitting between them. The CDR3 is 14 amino acids. CDR3 region: CASSEGGNTGELFF. CDR3 in DNA: TGTGCCAGCAGTGAGGGAGGGAACACCGGGGAGCTGTTTTTT.

In its sample, this clonotype was seen a few times. The CDR3 sequence: CASSQWTGGGYTF. The CDR3 region has the DNA TGTGCCAGCAGCCAGTGGACAGGGGGAGGCTACACCTTC. The rearrangement joins TRBV3-1 to TRBJ1-2; TRBD1 agrees at 10 bases. Trimming took 3 bases from V and 8 from J; bases not matched to a gene: 3. Germline V CDR1 and CDR2: LGHDT, YNNKEL (reference sequence). The CDR3 is made up of 13 amino acids.

The genes are TRBV28 and TRBJ2-1; 9 positions match TRBD2. J gave up 6 bases and V 4 bases, and 10 bases lay outside the gene matches. The CDR3 is made up of 16 amino acids. Germline V gene lookup returns CDR1 MDHEN and CDR2 SYDVKM. The CDR3 here is CASSSIASGKGNEQFF. The CDR3 bases are TGTGCCAGCAGTTCCATAGCTAGCGGGAAGGGCAATGAGCAGTTCTTC.

The rearrangement links TRBV19 to TRBJ2-1; the match to TRBD1 covers 10 bases. The CDR3 spans 15 residues. V was pared by 7 bases and J by 8 bases, with 11 bases of the junction left unmatched. Germline V lookup: CDR1 LNHDA, CDR2 SQIVND (reference sequence). In nucleotides, the CDR3 is TGTGCCAGTAAACTCCGGGACAGGGGTAATCATGAGCAGTTCTTC. Translated, it gives CASKLRDRGNHEQFF.

This clonotype was observed a handful of times. The J gene is TRBJ1-4, the V gene TRBV21-1. TRBV21-1 is a documented pseudogene. The CDR3 has 16 amino acids. The CDR3 DNA is TGTGCCAGCAGCAAAGGCGCCGATACAACTAATGAAAAACTGTTTTTT. It codes for CASSKGADTTNEKLFF.

This clonotype was detected many times. The chain couples TRBV20-1 to TRBJ2-3, with TRBD1 identical over 7 bases. The V segment lost 6 bases and the J segment 1 base; nucleotides outside the gene matches: 1. This CDR3 is 12 amino acids long. Germline V gene lookup returns CDR1 DFQATT and CDR2 SNEGSKA (reference sequence). The CDR3 DNA is TGCAGTGCCCAGGGGGGCACAGATACGCAGTATTTT. It codes for CSAQGGTDTQYF.

This chain joins TRBV29-1 and TRBJ2-3, with TRBD1 identical over 10 bases. The germline gives CDR1 SQVTM, CDR2 ANQGSEA. The CDR3 sequence is 14 residues long. The ends lost 6 bases at V and 6 bases at J; junction bases unmatched: 9. In DNA form, the CDR3 reads TGCAGCGTGGTGACCGGGACAGGGGCCGATACGCAGTATTTT. It yields the protein CSVVTGTGADTQYF.

The chain recombines TRBV10-3 with TRBJ1-1, with TRBD1 identical over 9 bases. The length of the CDR3 is 13 residues. The germline gives CDR1 ENHRY, CDR2 SYGVKD. J lost 5 bases, V lost 6 bases, and 4 bases had no gene match. In nucleotides, the CDR3 is TGTGCCATCAGGGCGGACAGGGGTACTGAAGCTTTCTTT. It is translated as CAIRADRGTEAFF.

The J gene is TRBJ1-5, the V gene TRBV6-2 or TRBV6-3, with D possibly being TRBD1 (5 bases). Trimming pared 1 base from V and 2 bases from J, leaving 12 bases between. Germline V gene data show CDR1 as MNHEY and CDR2 as SVGEGT. CDR3 length: 16 amino acids. The CDR3 DNA reads TGTGCCAGCAGTTACTGGGGGAATGGGGGCAATCAGCCCCAGCATTTT. Amino acid sequence: CASSYWGNGGNQPQHF.

This clonotype occurred a few times. The chain combines TRBV5-1 with TRBJ2-5; D is possibly TRBD2 (6 bases). CDR3 length: 15 residues. V was cut by 2 bases and J by 0 bases, with 11 bases left in between. Germline V gene lookup returns CDR1 SGHRS and CDR2 YFSETQ. The CDR3, as DNA: TGCGCCAGCAGCTTTAGTGGGGGGTACCAAGAGACCCAGTACTTC. Its protein is CASSFSGGYQETQYF.

The chain employs TRBV6-6 and TRBJ2-7; TRBD1 or TRBD2 may be the D gene (5 bases each). This CDR3 region has 12 residues. Germline lookup yields CDR1 MNHNY and CDR2 SVGAGI (reference sequence). V was trimmed by 5 bases and J by 6 bases, leaving 11 bases between them. The chain's CDR3 is CASSAEGPEQYF. The CDR3 coding sequence is TGTGCCAGCAGTGCTGAGGGGCCCGAGCAGTACTTC.

This clonotype has a handful of counts. The J gene is TRBJ2-1, the V gene TRBV2; TRBD2 matches at 7 bases. The V gene's germline CDR1 is SNHLY and CDR2 FYNNEI. The CDR3 sequence is 13 residues long. V was pared by 6 bases and J by 10 bases, with 9 bases of the junction left unmatched. The CDR3 bases are TGTGCCAGCAGAAACAACCGGGGGGTGGAGCAGTTCTTC. Translated: CASRNNRGVEQFF.

This clonotype occurred many times. The V gene is TRBV12-3 or TRBV12-4, the J gene TRBJ2-5, with D uncertain. The CDR3 loop spans 13 amino acids. The V and J ends lost 5 bases and 0 bases respectively, with 7 bases between them. CDR3 residues: CASSTRDQETQYF. CDR3 nucleotides: TGTGCCAGCAGTACAAGGGACCAAGAGACCCAGTACTTC.

The gene calls are TRBV9 and TRBJ2-7; D is perhaps TRBD2 (6 bases). The CDR3 runs to 15 residues. V was shortened by 3 bases and J by 6 bases, with 19 bases between the two germline ends. Per germline, CDR1 SGDLS and CDR2 YYNGEE. The CDR3 sequence: CASSESGTWTPEQYF. CDR3 bases: TGTGCCAGCAGCGAATCCGGGACTTGGACCCCCGAGCAGTACTTC.

This clonotype was found a few times. The chain is built from TRBV27 and TRBJ1-1; unclear D gene. Trimming took off 6 bases at V and 2 bases at J, with 4 bases between the two ends. The V gene's germline CDR1 is MNHEY and CDR2 SMNVEV (reference sequence). This CDR3 is built from 11 residues. This CDR3 reads CASRYNTEAFF. The CDR3 DNA reads TGTGCCAGCAGATATAACACTGAAGCTTTCTTT.

This clonotype was counted only a few times. J is TRBJ2-1 and V is TRBV4-3, with D uncertain. CDR1 is LGHNA, CDR2 YSLEER, per germline. Deletions cut 0 bases from V and 0 bases from J, with 9 bases between. CDR3 length: 16 residues. The CDR3 is CASSQEYGSSYNEQFF. CDR3 sequence (DNA): TGCGCCAGCAGCCAAGAATACGGCAGCTCCTACAATGAGCAGTTCTTC.

This clonotype was recorded a few times. In DNA form, the CDR3 reads TGTGCCAGCAGCCAAGCGGGGGTAGTGAGGGGTGAAAAACTGTTTTTT. Protein product: CASSQAGVVRGEKLFF. The chain recombines TRBV7-8 with TRBJ1-4; a weak D match, TRBD1 (5 bases). Trimming removed 5 bases from V and 7 bases from J, with 20 bases in between. Germline V CDR1 and CDR2: SGHVS, FQNEAQ. The CDR3 spans 16 residues.

The table lists this clonotype with many counts. This sequence joins TRBV29-1 and TRBJ1-1; D is undetermined. The germline gives CDR1 SQVTM, CDR2 ANQGSEA. Trimming cost V 7 bases and J 1 base, with 13 bases left between them. CDR3 size: 13 residues. CDR3 sequence reads: CSAGYWENTEAFF. Written as DNA, the CDR3 is TGCAGCGCTGGGTATTGGGAGAACACTGAAGCTTTCTTT.

This clonotype was seen a handful of times. The rearrangement joins TRBV6-2 or TRBV6-3 to TRBJ2-7, with TRBD2 matching 7 bases. Germline CDR1 and CDR2: MNHEY and SVGEGT. The V and J ends lost 6 bases and 0 bases, in that order; junction bases with no gene match: 14. The CDR3 consists of 17 residues. CDR3 sequence reads: CASSPLLTSRYSYEQYF. The CDR3 DNA sequence: TGTGCCAGCAGCCCTTTACTGACTAGCAGATACTCCTACGAGCAGTACTTC.

The CDR3 DNA sequence: TGCAGTGCTAGGACCGGGGCTGGCGAGCAGTACTTC. It specifies CSARTGAGEQYF. The chain joins TRBV20-1 to TRBJ2-7; perhaps D is TRBD1 or TRBD2 (5 bases each). Germline-derived CDR1 and CDR2 are DFQATT and SNEGSKA (reference sequence). V lost 3 bases and J 6 bases, leaving 12 bases between the germline ends. This CDR3 has 12 residues.

This clonotype showed up many times. The J gene is TRBJ2-3, the V gene TRBV6-4; 12 nucleotides agree with TRBD1. CDR3 length: 15 residues. Germline CDR1 MRHNA, CDR2 SNTAGT. The junction had 1 base not matched to a gene; V was cut back by 2 bases and J by 4 bases. The CDR3 protein is CASSDGTGGADTQYF. The DNA of the CDR3 is TGTGCCAGCAGTGACGGGACAGGGGGCGCAGATACGCAGTATTTT.

This clonotype has more than one count but fewer than ten. This sequence joins TRBV19 and TRBJ1-4; D is undetermined. The CDR3 is 14 residues long. Trimming cost V 3 bases and J 5 bases, with 10 bases left between them. The germline CDR1 and CDR2 sequences are LNHDA and SQIVND (reference sequence). The CDR3 region has the DNA TGTGCCAGTAGTATGATGTCAGCAAATGAAAAACTGTTTTTT. Translated: CASSMMSANEKLFF. The entire variable domain, with the rest obtained from reference TRBV19 and TRBJ1-4, is as follows: DGGITQSPKYLFRKEGQNVTLSCEQNLNHDAMYWYRQDPGQGLRLIYYSQIVNDFQKGDIAEGYSVSREKKESFPLTVTSAQKNPTAFYLCASSMMSANEKLFFGSGTQLSVL.

In its sample, this clonotype was seen a few times. This chain uses TRBV6-2 or TRBV6-3 with TRBJ2-7; either TRBD1 or TRBD2 may fit D (6 bases each). The CDR3 is 14 residues long. The germline CDR1 and CDR2 sequences are MNHEY and SVGEGT. V was pared by 6 bases and J by 3 bases, with 15 bases between. CDR3 sequence reads: CASRGGGLNYEQYF. The CDR3 region has the DNA TGTGCCAGCAGAGGAGGGGGTCTTAACTACGAGCAGTACTTC.

This chain joins TRBV20-1 and TRBJ2-1; tentatively, D is TRBD2 (5 bases). This CDR3 spans 15 amino acids. From germline, CDR1 is DFQATT and CDR2 SNEGSKA (reference sequence). Trimming left V 1 base short and J 0 bases short, with 10 bases between. In nucleotides, the CDR3 is TGCAGTGCTAGAGCGGGGATAAGCTCCTACAATGAGCAGTTCTTC. It yields the protein CSARAGISSYNEQFF.